This TCR beta chain was found in a study of T cell responses to AZD1222 COVID-19 vaccine. This clone was seen just once. Sequencing was performed with immunoSEQ multiplex PCR; in TCRdb, only in-frame clones are kept and a portion is missing. Counted here are over 120,000 clones, roughly 90% occurring once; the ten biggest clones make up around 1.7%. This CDR3 is 14 amino acids long. Per germline, CDR1 MNHEY and CDR2 SMNVEV (reference sequence). V lost 6 bases and J 3 bases, leaving 12 bases between the germline ends. The receptor's source is an adult who received the AZD1222 COVID-19 vaccine. The source material was peripheral blood, sampled 28 days after the second AZD1222 dose. V and J are TRBV27 and TRBJ1-5, with D perhaps matching TRBD1 (5 bases). For the CDR3, the DNA is TGTGCCAGCAGCGGTTCGGGGACCAATCAGCCCCAGCATTTT. The encoded protein is CASSGSGTNQPQHF.